This TCR beta chain was documented in a study of Ad26.COV2.S vaccination and SARS-CoV-2 variants. Overall study results and limits: The breadth of spike-specific CD8+ and CD4+ T cell responses after vaccination was reportedly substantial. For non-spike TCRs, breadth in vaccine recipients resembled that in placebo recipients.

TCRdb's table, derived via immunoSEQ multiplex PCR, lists solely in-frame clones and lacks some. The sample includes about 350,000 clones, just over 90% of them seen just once. In regard to this clone: The antigen is not known.

CDR3 length equals 19 residues. With V trimmed by 4 bases and J by 0 bases, 15 bases remained unmatched. Germline V gene lookup returns CDR1 SGHTA and CDR2 FQGNSA. The sequence derives from a human donor who had recovered from COVID-19. The chain is built from TRBV7-2 and TRBJ1-1; 9 bases line up with TRBD1. The specimen was peripheral blood, collected after recovery from COVID-19. CDR3 loop: CASSSFLTGGTPMNTEAFF. The DNA of the CDR3 is TGTGCCAGCAGCTCATTCTTGACAGGGGGGACTCCCATGAACACTGAAGCTTTCTTT.